This T cell receptor (beta chain) was sequenced for a study of blood T cell repertoires in COVID-19. Study at large: The origin of the acute and convalescent COVID-19 samples was the United States, Italy and Spain.

In the original workflow: Nucleated cell counts were estimated from reference gene primer amplification. This table comes from immunoSEQ multiplex PCR, and its TCRdb copy is limited to in-frame clones, with some not included. Clone size and the V and J calls come from that table; the DNA yielded D and trimming. The data contain 200,000 to 250,000 clones, more than 75% of them singletons. This CDR3 spans 22 amino acids. The sequence derives from a woman in her 70s with active or convalescent COVID-19. Material: peripheral blood. The chain links TRBV12-1 to TRBJ1-6; the table's D call, TRBD1, has no DNA check behind it. TRBV12-1 is noted as a pseudogene. In DNA form, the CDR3 reads TGTGCCAGCAGCTTTGAACAGGTGGGGCAGATGTGCATTTGGGACTATAATTCACCCCTCCACTTT. Translated: CASSFEQVGQMCIWDYNSPLHF.